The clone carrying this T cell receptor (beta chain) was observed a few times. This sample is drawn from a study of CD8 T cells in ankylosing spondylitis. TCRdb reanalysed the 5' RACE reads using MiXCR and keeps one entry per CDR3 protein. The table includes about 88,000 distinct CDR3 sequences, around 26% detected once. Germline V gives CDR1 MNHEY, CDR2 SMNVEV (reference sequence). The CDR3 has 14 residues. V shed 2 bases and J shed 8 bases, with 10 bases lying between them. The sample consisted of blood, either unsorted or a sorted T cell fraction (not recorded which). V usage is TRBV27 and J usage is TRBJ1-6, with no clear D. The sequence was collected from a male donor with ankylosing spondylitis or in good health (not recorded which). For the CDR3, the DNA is TGTGCCAGCAGTTTAAGGACCCCCGATTCACCCCTCCACTTT. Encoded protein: CASSLRTPDSPLHF.